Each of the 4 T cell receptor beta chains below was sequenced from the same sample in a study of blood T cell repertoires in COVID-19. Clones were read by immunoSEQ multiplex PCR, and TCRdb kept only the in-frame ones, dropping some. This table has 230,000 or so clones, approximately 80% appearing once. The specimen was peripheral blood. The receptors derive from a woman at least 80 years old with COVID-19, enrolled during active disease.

The CDR3 here is CASSFAGLNYGYTF. The CDR3 nucleotides are TGTGCCAGCAGCTTTGCCGGTCTAAACTATGGCTACACCTTC. The rearrangement joins TRBV7-2 to TRBJ1-2; D remains unclear. CDR1 is SGHTA, CDR2 FQGNSA, per germline. This CDR3 spans 14 amino acids. V was clipped by 3 bases and J by 2 bases, with 10 bases between them.

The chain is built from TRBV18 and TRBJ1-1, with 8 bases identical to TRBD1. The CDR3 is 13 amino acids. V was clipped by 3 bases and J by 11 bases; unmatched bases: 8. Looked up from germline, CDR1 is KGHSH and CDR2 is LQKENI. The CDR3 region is CASSPTGQGGAFF. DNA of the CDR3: TGTGCCAGCTCACCGACAGGACAGGGAGGGGCTTTCTTT.

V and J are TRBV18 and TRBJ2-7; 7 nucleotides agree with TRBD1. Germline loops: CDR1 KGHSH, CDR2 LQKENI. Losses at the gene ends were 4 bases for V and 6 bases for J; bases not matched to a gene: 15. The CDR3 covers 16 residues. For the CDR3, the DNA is TGTGCCAGCTCACAAAGCCATGTGGGACAGTACCCCGAGCAGTACTTC. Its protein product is CASSQSHVGQYPEQYF.

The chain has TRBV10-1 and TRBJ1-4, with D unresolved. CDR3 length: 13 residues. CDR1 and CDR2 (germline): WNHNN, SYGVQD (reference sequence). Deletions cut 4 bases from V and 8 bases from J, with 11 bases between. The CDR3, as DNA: TGCGCCAGCAGTGCCGGGTTTGGAGAAAAACTGTTTTTT. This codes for CASSAGFGEKLFF.